A single sample gave rise to the 6 T cell receptor beta chains below, sequenced in a study of technical replicates of blood from several donors. Measured with immunoSEQ multiplex PCR; TCRdb has only the in-frame clones, and not every one. The sample shows under 100,000 clones, roughly 85% of them seen only once. The source material was PBMCs. The receptors come from a human donor in good health. Some clones in this sample may be carry-over from other donors' samples.

The chain uses TRBV7-2 and TRBJ2-5; 8 nucleotides match TRBD2. The germline V gene has CDR1 SGHTA and CDR2 FQGNSA. This CDR3 spans 16 amino acids. The V gene end was trimmed by 6 bases and the J gene end by 2 bases; junction bases not matched to a gene: 11. The CDR3 DNA sequence: TGTGCCAGCAGTTTGGGGGGGGCGGGGGGACAAGAGACCCAGTACTTC. Translating it yields CASSLGGAGGQETQYF.

The table lists this clone with a count of one. V gene TRBV7-8 combines with J gene TRBJ2-6, with D possibly TRBD2 on 5 matching bases. Trimming left V 1 base short and J 0 bases short, with 16 bases between. Germline assignment: CDR1 SGHVS and CDR2 FQNEAQ. There are 19 residues in the CDR3. The CDR3 sequence: CASSLGLGIGSSGANVLTF. In DNA form, the CDR3 reads TGTGCCAGCAGCTTAGGGTTGGGCATAGGGAGCTCTGGGGCCAACGTCCTGACTTTC.

The chain couples TRBV7-2 to TRBJ2-3; 9 bases match TRBD2. The CDR3 has 17 amino acids. V gave up 0 bases and J gave up 5 bases; unmatched junction bases: 9. Looked up from germline, CDR1 is SGHTA and CDR2 is FQGNSA. The CDR3 sequence: CASSLALAGGGQDTQYF. CDR3 nucleotide sequence: TGTGCCAGCAGCTTAGCTTTGGCGGGAGGGGGCCAAGATACGCAGTATTTT.

The CDR3 DNA sequence: TGTGCCAGCAGTGAACCAGGACTAGCAGTTAACAATGAGCAGTTCTTC. This sequence encodes CASSEPGLAVNNEQFF. V is TRBV2 and J is TRBJ2-1; 8 bases fit TRBD2. CDR3 size: 16 residues. CDR1 and CDR2 from the germline V gene are SNHLY and FYNNEI. V shed 2 bases and J 5 bases; nucleotides not matched to a gene: 8.

This clone was recorded a few times. Mismatch with germline at one junction end may stem from a read error. This chain uses TRBV4-2 with TRBJ1-2; D is unclear. The CDR3 extends over 13 amino acids. Germline lookup yields CDR1 LGHNA and CDR2 YNFKEQ. The CDR3 protein is CASSQSRNVGLRF. As DNA, the CDR3 is TGTGCCAGCAGCCAAAGTCGGAACGTAGGACTTCGTTTC.

The V and J genes are TRBV6-5 and TRBJ2-7; TRBD1 might be the D (5 bases). Trimming cost V 6 bases and J 4 bases, with 10 bases left between them. Germline assignment: CDR1 MNHEY and CDR2 SVGAGI. The CDR3 covers 12 residues. CDR3 DNA: TGTGCCAGCAGCCTAAAGGGGTACGAGCAGTACTTC. Amino acids: CASSLKGYEQYF.